This T cell receptor beta chain was documented in a study of immune cell composition in non-small cell lung cancer. Study findings and constraints: Lung squamous cell carcinoma tumours had significantly higher top 10 clone scores and productive clonality than lung adenocarcinoma. About 75% of squamous and about 30% of adenocarcinoma cases had tumour-associated clones >0.5%. Smoking pack-years did not significantly correlate with tumour TCR-beta clonality.

Generated by immunoSEQ multiplex PCR, the TCRdb table keeps only in-frame clones and is missing some. The sample consists of 2,000 to 2,500 clones, approximately 77% of them appearing once. Frozen unsorted single-cell suspensions supplied the genomic DNA. V was cut by 5 bases and J by 2 bases, with 18 bases left in between. CDR1 and CDR2 (germline): MNHEY, SMNVEV (reference sequence). The CDR3 runs 16 residues. A word on this clone: The antigen remains undetermined.

Sequenced: lung tumor tissue. V and J are TRBV27 and TRBJ1-2, with TRBD1 as a possible D gene (5 bases). The source is a human donor with non-small cell lung cancer. CDR3 amino acids: CASSVRAGGRNYGYTF. In nucleotides, the CDR3 is TGTGCCAGCAGTGTTCGGGCGGGGGGTCGGAACTATGGCTACACCTTC.